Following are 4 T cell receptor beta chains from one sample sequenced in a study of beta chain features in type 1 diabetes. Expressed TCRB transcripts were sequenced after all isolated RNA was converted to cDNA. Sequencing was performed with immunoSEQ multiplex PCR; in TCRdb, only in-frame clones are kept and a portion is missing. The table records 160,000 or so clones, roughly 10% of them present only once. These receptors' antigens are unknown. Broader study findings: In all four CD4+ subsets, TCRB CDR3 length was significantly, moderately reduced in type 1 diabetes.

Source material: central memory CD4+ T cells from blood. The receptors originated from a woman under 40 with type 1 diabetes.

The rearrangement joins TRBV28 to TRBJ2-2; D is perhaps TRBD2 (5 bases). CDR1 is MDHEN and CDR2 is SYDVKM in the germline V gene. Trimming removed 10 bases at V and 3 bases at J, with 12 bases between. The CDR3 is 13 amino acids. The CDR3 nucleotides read TGTGCCAACCGCGGGCGGGACACCGGGGAGCTGTTTTTT. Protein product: CANRGRDTGELFF.

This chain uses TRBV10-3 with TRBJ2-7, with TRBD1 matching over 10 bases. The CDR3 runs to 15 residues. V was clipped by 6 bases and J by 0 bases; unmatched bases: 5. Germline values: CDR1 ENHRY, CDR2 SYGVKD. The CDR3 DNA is TGTGCCATCAGAAAGGGACAGGGGCTCTCCTACGAGCAGTACTTC. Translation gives CAIRKGQGLSYEQYF.

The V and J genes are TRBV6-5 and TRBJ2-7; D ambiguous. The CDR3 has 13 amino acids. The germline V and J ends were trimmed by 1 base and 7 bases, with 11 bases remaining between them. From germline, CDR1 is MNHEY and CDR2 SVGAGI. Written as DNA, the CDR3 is TGTGCCAGCAGTTACTTACTGTTCGCTGAGCAGTACTTC. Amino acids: CASSYLLFAEQYF.

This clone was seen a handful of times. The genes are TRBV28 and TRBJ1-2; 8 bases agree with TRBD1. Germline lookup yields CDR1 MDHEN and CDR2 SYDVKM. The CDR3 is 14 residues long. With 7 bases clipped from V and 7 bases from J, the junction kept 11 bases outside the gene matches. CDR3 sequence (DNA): TGTGCCAGCATCCCGTCATCAGGGGGCGGTGGCTACACCTTC. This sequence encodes CASIPSSGGGGYTF.